Sequencing of this TCR beta chain was carried out in a study of molecular identifiers for immune sequencing clone quantification. Study-level points and caveats: Should identical TCR molecules share a barcode, the sizes of highly expanded clones could be underestimated.

The sample holds many counts of this clonotype. Its antigen is currently unknown. Germline V gene data show CDR1 as SQVTM and CDR2 as ANQGSEA. The CDR3 spans 13 residues. V was pared by 2 bases and J by 1 base, with 9 bases between. Naive CD8 T cells were picked out by sorting for CD8+CD4-CCR7+CD45RA+. Listed TCR primers, together with previously described methods, were used for the bulk TCR libraries. MiXCR, run by TCRdb on the PCR reads, gives a single entry per CDR3 protein. This sample has 70,000 to 90,000 distinct CDR3 sequences, with 21% found just once. The rearrangement uses TRBV29-1 and TRBJ2-7, with D perhaps given as TRBD1 or TRBD2 (5 bases each). The sequenced sample was naive CD8+ T cells from blood, with Jurkat cell RNA spiked in. Described subset: FACS-sorted CD8+CD4-CCR7+CD45RA+ naive T cells. The receptor was derived from a human donor in good health. Some libraries in this study had Jurkat cell RNA spiked in. This CDR3 reads CSVEIGESYEQYF. The CDR3 coding sequence is TGCAGCGTTGAAATAGGGGAGTCCTACGAGCAGTACTTC.